This T cell receptor (beta chain) was identified in a study of T cells in localized non-small cell lung cancer. General study points: In adjacent lung, a median around 57 of the top 100 tumor clones were found.

Generated by immunoSEQ multiplex PCR, the TCRdb table keeps only in-frame clones and is missing some. The sample has under 30,000 clones; 89% are singletons. The CDR3 sequence is 15 residues long. Germline V gene data show CDR1 as KGHSH and CDR2 as LQKENI. Deletions cut 2 bases from V and 0 bases from J, with 9 bases between. Comment on this clone: Its antigen remains unknown.

This TCR came from a woman aged 35-70 years with stage I lung adenocarcinoma. The input for sequencing was peripheral blood, taken before any cancer treatment. The chain links TRBV18 to TRBJ2-3, with D tentatively TRBD1 (6 bases). DNA of the CDR3: TGTGCCAGCTCACCAGGGACAAGTAGCACAGATACGCAGTATTTT. It translates to CASSPGTSSTDTQYF. The variable domain in full, with the rest retrieved from reference TRBV18 and TRBJ2-3, is NAGVMQNPRHLVRRRGQEARLRCSPMKGHSHVYWYRQLPEEGLKFMVYLQKENIIDESGMPKERFSAEFPKEGPSILRIQQVVRGDSAAYFCASSPGTSSTDTQYFGPGTRLTVL.